This entry describes one T cell receptor beta chain. Antigen: not known. Germline V lookup: CDR1 SQVTM, CDR2 ANQGSEA. The CDR3 loop spans 13 amino acids. J was trimmed by 6 bases and V by 7 bases; bases with no gene match: 5. Each sorted subset replicate got 200 ng genomic DNA, 25,000 to 35,000 genomes. Measured with immunoSEQ multiplex PCR; TCRdb has only the in-frame clones, and not every one. The table lists roughly 2 million clones, under 97% of them singletons, with approximately 0.13% in the top ten. These data originate in a study of shared clonotypes between healthy human individuals. Study background: The donors, two women and a few men, were aged 18 to 49. CD4 naive and memory got three plates each, CD8 naive two, CD8 memory one.

Study-wide results and limits: The four-donor shared clonotypes exceeded non-shared clonotypes in generation probability, with non-shared ones scoring lower.

Sequenced material: naive CD4+ T cells sorted from blood. Indicated subset: CD45RA+ positively selected. V usage is TRBV29-1 and J usage is TRBJ2-3, with TRBD2 matching over 12 bases. The source is a young man in good health. DNA of the CDR3: TGCAGCGCAAGACTAGCGGGGGTTGATACGCAGTATTTT. Its translation is CSARLAGVDTQYF.